The clone carrying this T cell receptor beta chain was observed once. Antigen specificity is unknown. This record comes from a study of CD8+ T cells in alopecia areata. Trimming took 7 bases from V and 6 from J, leaving 9 bases between them. This CDR3 spans 11 amino acids. The germline V gene has CDR1 MNHEY and CDR2 SVGAGI. The study's findings and limits: Normal skin's resident alphabeta T cells are sequenced alongside lesional scalp T cells. Although TCR sharing was seen in mice, sharing across patients was less clear, possibly for HLA-related reasons.

Extraction of RNA preceded its reverse transcription into cDNA, which served as the sequencing template. Here immunoSEQ multiplex PCR was the method, and the copy in TCRdb shows in-frame clones only, minus some. The sample consists of 45,000 to 70,000 clones, around 97% of them appearing once. Researchers took lesional scalp punch biopsies and peripheral blood from people who were alopecia areata patients. PBMCs served as the source from which CD4+ and CD8+ T cells were sorted. The chain carries TRBV6-5 and TRBJ1-1; tentatively, D is TRBD1 (5 bases). This receptor was identified in a human donor with alopecia areata. The specimen was CD8+ T cells sorted from blood, collected at week 0. CDR3 in amino acids: CASTQGSEAFF. In nucleotides, the CDR3 is TGTGCCAGCACCCAGGGATCTGAAGCTTTCTTT.